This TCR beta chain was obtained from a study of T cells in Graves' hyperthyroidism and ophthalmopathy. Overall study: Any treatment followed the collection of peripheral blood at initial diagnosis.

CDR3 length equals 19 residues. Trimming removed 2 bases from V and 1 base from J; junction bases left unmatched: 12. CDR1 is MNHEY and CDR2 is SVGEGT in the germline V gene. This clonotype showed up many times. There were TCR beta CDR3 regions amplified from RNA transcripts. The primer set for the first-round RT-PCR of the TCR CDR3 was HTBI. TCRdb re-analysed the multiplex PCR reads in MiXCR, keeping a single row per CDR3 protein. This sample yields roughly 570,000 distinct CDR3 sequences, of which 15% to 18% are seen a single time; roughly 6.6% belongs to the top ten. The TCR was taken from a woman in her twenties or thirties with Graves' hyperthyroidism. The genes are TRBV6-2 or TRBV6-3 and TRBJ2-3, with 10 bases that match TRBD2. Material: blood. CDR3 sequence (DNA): TGTGCCAGCAGTTACCGGGCTAGCGGGAGATCGGGGGGCACAGATACGCAGTATTTT. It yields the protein CASSYRASGRSGGTDTQYF.